The clone carrying this T cell receptor (beta chain) came up many times. Its antigen is unidentified. Unique molecular identifiers were used in preparing the TCRbeta library. Via MiXCR, TCRdb re-called the PCR reads, giving one row per CDR3 protein. The top ten clones hold 27% of a sample with more than 40,000 distinct CDR3 sequences, about 9% of them seen once. This CDR3 contains 18 residues. Trimming cost V 1 base and J 7 bases, with 22 bases left between them. Germline CDR1 reads MGHDK; CDR2 reads SYGVNS. This sample is part of a study of T-cell reconstitution after alpha-beta-depleted transplantation in children. Whole-study findings and limits: It was reported that alpha-beta T cells came from several hundred expanded graft clones (about two months after transplant).

The V and J genes are TRBV25-1 and TRBJ2-2, with D maybe TRBD2 (6 bases). The sample in question was PBMCs, mostly from graft donor cells, obtained 60 days after TCRalphabeta/CD19-depleted stem cell transplant. The TCR was taken from a male patient aged 2 to 9 who had a stem cell transplant for chronic granulomatous disease, so the T cells may come from the graft donor. The CDR3 reads CASSEWFVGGGRNGELFF. CDR3 coding DNA: TGTGCCAGCAGTGAATGGTTTGTCGGGGGAGGAAGGAACGGGGAGCTGTTTTTT.